This TCR beta chain stems from a study of T cells expressing NK-cell markers (dated by TCRdb to 2020 to 2022). Describing the broader study: Three sorted T-cell subsets (CD3+CD56+NKG2C+, CD3+CD56+NKG2C- and CD3+CD56-NKG2C+) from eight donors had their TCR beta-chain repertoires profiled. Among the eight sequenced donors, seven were HCMV-seropositive and one was HCMV-seronegative. The study sequenced eight donors, all healthy volunteers chosen at random: three men and five women. The libraries were sequenced on Illumina HiSeq 2000/2500, MiSeq or NextSeq, producing 2 x 150 bp reads. Broad study findings and their caveats: It remained unclear whether the expanded NKG2C-expressing T cell clones were specific for HCMV antigens. Those dominant clonotypes were again the most abundant among CD3+CD56-NKG2C+ cells in a few donors, at about 25-65%. In several donors, the dominant CD3+CD56+NKG2C+ clonotypes were among the top 10 CD8+ clonotypes and accounted for roughly 1.0-7.5% of CD8+ T cells.

Of note for this clonotype: The antigen it binds to is not known.

To determine HCMV serostatus, a commercial ELISA kit was used to detect HCMV-specific IgG in serum. Ficoll density gradient centrifugation was used to isolate peripheral blood mononuclear cells from blood. Sequencer: Illumina HiSeq 2000. 5'RACE template switching, by which a universal primer site and unique molecular identifiers were added, was used to make TCR beta cDNA libraries. cDNA synthesis was primed from the TCR beta constant segment, followed by two successive PCR amplification steps. The source study handled its data this way. Reads were demultiplexed and grouped by UMI with MIGEC, and clonotypes were assembled and quantified with MiTCR. To remove erroneous sequences, TCR cDNA sequences were retained only when supported by two or more reads. The tcR package was used for downstream repertoire analysis, and clonotypes were matched across fractions by CDR3 nucleotide sequence plus V segment. VDJmatch was used to annotate antigen specificity against VDJdb, with one amino acid substitution allowed in CDR3. The reads went through TCRdb reprocessing, and each CDR3 protein sequence gets one entry with no DNA. The V and J calls and clone size are TCRdb's, not the authors'. In this sample's table one finds some 500,000 distinct CDR3 sequences. The leading ten clones occupy about 1.5% of the sample.

The TCR sequence derives from a woman in her forties or fifties in good health. Donor details come from another sample of the same person, matched by shared clones. Sequencing was performed on blood T cells: a sorted CD56 or NKG2C T cell subset, CD4+ or CD8+ T cells, or bulk PBMC T cells (not recorded which).

The CDR3: CASSWADLNYGYTF. This receptor chain uses TRBV6-5 and TRBJ1-2. The CDR3 covers 14 residues, taking in both the cysteine and the phenylalanine. No DNA is listed. The germline V gene encodes CDR1 MNHEY and CDR2 SVGAGI.